This T cell receptor beta chain was documented in a study of cytomegalovirus exposure and HLA in healthy donors (dated by TCRdb to about 2017). With respect to the entire study: The 700 or so repertoires of the first cohort and the roughly 110 validation repertoires were produced on the same platform, according to a later analysis. A separate validation cohort of about 110 different subjects was used in addition to the roughly 700-subject first cohort. To predict cytomegalovirus infection status, the study brought together high-throughput TCR immunosequencing, statistical association of individual TCRs with disease status, and machine learning. The study aimed to test whether signatures of past pathogen exposure could be identified by cataloging public T cell receptors.

Trimming takes 4 bases off V and 5 bases off J; junction bases not matched to a gene: 5. The CDR3 holds 15 amino acids from the cysteine to the phenylalanine. The only DNA kept is the CDR3, 45 bases in frame from the first base. Looking up the germline V gene yields CDR1 SGHDN and CDR2 FVKESK. The library was obtained by the immunoSEQ multiplex PCR assay. The authors' pipeline ran thus. To diagnose cytomegalovirus status from the catalog of TCR beta chain sequences, a statistical classification framework was built. Here the immuneACCESS table is served through TCRdb, limited to in-frame sequences with V and J called. Missing clones are a known gap in these copies; in checked studies unresolved V genes cover under half, and the rest lacks a known reason. That table supplies the V and J calls and clone size; D and trimming were determined from the DNA. A total of 100,000 to 150,000 clones appear in this sample, over 90% of them only once. The ten biggest clones cover approximately 1.2% of the sample.

Donors formed part of the validation cohort, which comprised 120 or so subjects and was distinct from the first cohort of under 850 subjects. Broad study findings and their caveats: The authors suggested that the approach could potentially be extended to other disease states and immunological phenotypes. Across donors, most TCR sequences were observed very rarely, whereas some public TCRs were present in many individuals. The study listed 164 TCR beta chains as associated with cytomegalovirus. In vitro tests confirmed that a few of the cytomegalovirus-associated TCR beta chains recognize cytomegalovirus antigens. The classifier was reported to diagnose cytomegalovirus status with high specificity and sensitivity in both the original and validation cohorts. The validation cohort had no HLA typing available for a later analysis, so co-occurrence within that cohort was assessed over all 120 or so repertoires. In a later analysis, TCRs clustered in the first cohort were found to also tend to co-occur in the roughly 120 validation repertoires, with about 93% of cluster scores above 0.

As for this clone: What this receptor recognizes is not known. Per-base quality was not reported, and no clone a single base away is much larger than it.

Recombination linked TRBV14 to TRBJ2-1, and TRBD2 matches 10 of the central bases. The receptor was derived from a woman between 18 and 30 years old in good health and CMV-seronegative. Sequencing input: PBMCs. The encoded CDR3 is CASSPLAGGNNEQFF. The DNA sequence is TGTGCCAGCAGCCCGTTAGCGGGGGGTAACAATGAGCAGTTCTTC.